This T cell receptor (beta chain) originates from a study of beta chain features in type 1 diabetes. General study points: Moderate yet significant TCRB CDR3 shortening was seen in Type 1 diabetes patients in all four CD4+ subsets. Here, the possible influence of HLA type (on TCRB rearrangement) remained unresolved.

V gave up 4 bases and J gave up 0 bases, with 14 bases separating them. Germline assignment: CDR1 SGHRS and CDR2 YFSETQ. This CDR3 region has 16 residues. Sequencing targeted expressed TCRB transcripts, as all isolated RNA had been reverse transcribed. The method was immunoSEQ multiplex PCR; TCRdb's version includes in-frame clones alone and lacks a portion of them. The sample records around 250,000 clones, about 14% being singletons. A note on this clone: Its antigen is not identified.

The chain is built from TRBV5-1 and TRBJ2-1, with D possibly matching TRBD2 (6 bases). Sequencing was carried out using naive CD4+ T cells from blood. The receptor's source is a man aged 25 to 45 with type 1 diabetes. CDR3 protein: CASSPSGYSSYNEQFF. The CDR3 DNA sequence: TGCGCCAGCAGCCCCAGCGGGTACAGCTCCTACAATGAGCAGTTCTTC. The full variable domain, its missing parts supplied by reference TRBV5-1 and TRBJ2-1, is KAGVTQTPRYLIKTRGQQVTLSCSPISGHRSVSWYQQTPGQGLQFLFEYFSETQRNKGNFPGRFSGRQFSNSRSEMNVSTLELGDSALYLCASSPSGYSSYNEQFFGPGTRLTVL.